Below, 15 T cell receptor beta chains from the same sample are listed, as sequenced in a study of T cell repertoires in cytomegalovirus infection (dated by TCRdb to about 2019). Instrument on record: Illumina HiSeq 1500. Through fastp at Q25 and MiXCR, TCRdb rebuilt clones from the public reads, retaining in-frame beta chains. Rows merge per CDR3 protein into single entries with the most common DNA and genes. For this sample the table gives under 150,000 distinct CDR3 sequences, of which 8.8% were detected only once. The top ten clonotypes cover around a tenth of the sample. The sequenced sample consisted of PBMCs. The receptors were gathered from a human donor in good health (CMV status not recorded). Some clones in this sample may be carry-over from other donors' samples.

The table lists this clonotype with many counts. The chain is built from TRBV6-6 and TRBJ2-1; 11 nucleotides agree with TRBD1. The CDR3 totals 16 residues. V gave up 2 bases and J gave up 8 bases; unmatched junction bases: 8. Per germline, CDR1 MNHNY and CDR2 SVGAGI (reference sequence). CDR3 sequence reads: CASSYQGQGVRYEQFF. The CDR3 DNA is TGTGCCAGCAGTTACCAGGGACAGGGGGTACGCTATGAGCAGTTCTTC.

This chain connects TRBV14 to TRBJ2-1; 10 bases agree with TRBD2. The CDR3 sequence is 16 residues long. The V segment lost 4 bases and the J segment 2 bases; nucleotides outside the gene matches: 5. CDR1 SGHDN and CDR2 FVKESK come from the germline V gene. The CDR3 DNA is TGTGCCAGCAGCCGGAGCGGGGGGGCCGCCTACAATGAGCAGTTCTTC. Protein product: CASSRSGGAAYNEQFF. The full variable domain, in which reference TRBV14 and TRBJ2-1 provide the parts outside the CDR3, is EAGVTQFPSHSVIEKGQTVTLRCDPISGHDNLYWYRRVMGKEIKFLLHFVKESKQDESGMPNNRFLAERTGGTYSTLKVQPAELEDSGVYFCASSRSGGAAYNEQFFGPGTRLTVL.

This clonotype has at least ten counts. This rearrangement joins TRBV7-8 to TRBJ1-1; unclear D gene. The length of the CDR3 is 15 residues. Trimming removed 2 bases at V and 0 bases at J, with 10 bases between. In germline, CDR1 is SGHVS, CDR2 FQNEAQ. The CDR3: CASSLPRTMNTEAFF. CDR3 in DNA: TGTGCCAGCAGCTTACCGCGAACTATGAACACTGAAGCTTTCTTT.

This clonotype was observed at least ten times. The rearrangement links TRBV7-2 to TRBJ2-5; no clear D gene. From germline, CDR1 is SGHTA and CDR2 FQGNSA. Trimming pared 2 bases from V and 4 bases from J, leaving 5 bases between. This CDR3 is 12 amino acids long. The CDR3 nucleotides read TGTGCCAGCAGCTTACGGACAGAGACCCAGTACTTC. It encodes CASSLRTETQYF.

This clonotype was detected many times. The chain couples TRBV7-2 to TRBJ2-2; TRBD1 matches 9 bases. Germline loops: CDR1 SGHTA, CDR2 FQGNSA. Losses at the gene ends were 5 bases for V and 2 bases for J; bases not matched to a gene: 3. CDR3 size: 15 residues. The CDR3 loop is CASSQGQGNTGELFF. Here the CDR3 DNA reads TGTGCCAGCAGCCAGGGACAGGGTAACACCGGGGAGCTGTTTTTT.

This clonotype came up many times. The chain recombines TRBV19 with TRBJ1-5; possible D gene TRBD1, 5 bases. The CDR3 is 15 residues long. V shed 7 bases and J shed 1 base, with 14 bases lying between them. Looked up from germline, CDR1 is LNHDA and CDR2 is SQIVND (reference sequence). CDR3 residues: CASNPRGLSNQPQHF. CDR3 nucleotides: TGTGCCAGTAATCCTCGGGGCCTCAGCAATCAGCCCCAGCATTTT.

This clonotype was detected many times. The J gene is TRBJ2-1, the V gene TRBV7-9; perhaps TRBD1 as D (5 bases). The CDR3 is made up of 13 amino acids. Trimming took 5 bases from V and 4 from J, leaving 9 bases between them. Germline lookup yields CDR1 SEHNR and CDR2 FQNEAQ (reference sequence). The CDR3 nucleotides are TGTGCCAGCAGCGAGAGACAGTACAATGAGCAGTTCTTC. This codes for CASSERQYNEQFF.

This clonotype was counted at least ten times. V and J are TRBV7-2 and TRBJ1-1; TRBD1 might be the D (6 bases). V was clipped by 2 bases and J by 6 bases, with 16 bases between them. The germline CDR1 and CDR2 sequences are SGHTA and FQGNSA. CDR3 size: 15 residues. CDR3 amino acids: CASSLYQGIGAEAFF. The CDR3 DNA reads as TGTGCCAGCAGCTTATACCAGGGGATCGGGGCTGAAGCTTTCTTT.

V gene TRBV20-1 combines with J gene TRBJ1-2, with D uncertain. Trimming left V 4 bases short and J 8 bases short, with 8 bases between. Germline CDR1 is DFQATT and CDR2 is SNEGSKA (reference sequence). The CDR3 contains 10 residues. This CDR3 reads CSAILDGYTF. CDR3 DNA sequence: TGCAGTGCTATACTGGACGGCTACACCTTC.

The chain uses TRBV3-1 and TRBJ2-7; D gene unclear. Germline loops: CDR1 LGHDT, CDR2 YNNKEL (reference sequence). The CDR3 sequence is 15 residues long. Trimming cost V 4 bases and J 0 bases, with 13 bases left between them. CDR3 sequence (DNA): TGTGCCAGCAGCCGAGACATCCTCAGCTCCTACGAGCAGTACTTC. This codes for CASSRDILSSYEQYF.

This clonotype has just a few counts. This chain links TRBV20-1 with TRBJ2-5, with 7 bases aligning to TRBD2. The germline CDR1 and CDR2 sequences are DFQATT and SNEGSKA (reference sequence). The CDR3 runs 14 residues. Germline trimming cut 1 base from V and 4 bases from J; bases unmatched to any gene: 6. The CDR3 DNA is TGCAGTGCTAGAGGCGGGGGATTGGGAGAGACCCAGTACTTC. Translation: CSARGGGLGETQYF.

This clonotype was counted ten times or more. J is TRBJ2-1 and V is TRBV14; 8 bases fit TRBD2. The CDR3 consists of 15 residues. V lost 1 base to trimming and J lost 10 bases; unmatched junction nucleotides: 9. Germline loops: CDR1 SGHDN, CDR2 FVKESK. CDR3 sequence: CASSQARGGPSEQFF. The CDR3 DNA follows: TGTGCCAGCAGCCAAGCCCGGGGGGGCCCATCCGAGCAGTTCTTC. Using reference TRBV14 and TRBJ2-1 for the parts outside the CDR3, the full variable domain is EAGVTQFPSHSVIEKGQTVTLRCDPISGHDNLYWYRRVMGKEIKFLLHFVKESKQDESGMPNNRFLAERTGGTYSTLKVQPAELEDSGVYFCASSQARGGPSEQFFGPGTRLTVL.

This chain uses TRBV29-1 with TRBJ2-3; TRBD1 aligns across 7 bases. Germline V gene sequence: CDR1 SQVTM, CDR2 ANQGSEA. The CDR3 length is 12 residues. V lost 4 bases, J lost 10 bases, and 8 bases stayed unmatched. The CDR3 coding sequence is TGCAGCGTTGGACTAACAGGGGTTTCGCAGTATTTT. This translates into CSVGLTGVSQYF.

CDR3 sequence: CASSQDRKAAQETQYF. The DNA of the CDR3 is TGTGCCAGCAGCCAAGATCGAAAGGCAGCGCAAGAGACCCAGTACTTC. The chain recombines TRBV3-1 with TRBJ2-5; no firm D call. The CDR3 is 16 amino acids. Germline loops: CDR1 LGHDT, CDR2 YNNKEL (reference sequence). V lost 0 bases and J 2 bases, leaving 13 bases between the germline ends.

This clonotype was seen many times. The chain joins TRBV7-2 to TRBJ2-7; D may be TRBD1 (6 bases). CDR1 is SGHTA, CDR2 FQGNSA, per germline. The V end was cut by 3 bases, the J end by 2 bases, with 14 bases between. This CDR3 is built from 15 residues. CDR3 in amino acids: CASSFGTLVAYEQYF. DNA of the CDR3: TGTGCCAGCAGCTTTGGGACACTCGTCGCCTACGAGCAGTACTTC.